This paragraph reports one T cell receptor beta chain. What it binds is not known. The data were taken from a study of OX40 agonist ivuxolimab in advanced cancers. Study details: Males comprised 75% to 90% of the group, whose mean age was about 61 years (range 23 to 79). Two cutaneous melanoma patients and one hepatocellular carcinoma patient, three in all, had partial responses.

Study-level results: CD4+ and CD8+ blood T cells expanded clonally by week 6 at 0.1 to 3.0 mg/kg.

Germline CDR1 reads GTSNPN; CDR2 reads SVGIG (reference sequence). There are 19 residues in the CDR3. V trimming: 0 bases; J trimming: 0 bases; junction bases outside the gene matches: 12. Clones were read by immunoSEQ multiplex PCR, and TCRdb kept only the in-frame ones, dropping some. The data hold about 44,000 clones, with about 95% observed a single time. Sequencing used CD4+ or CD8+ T cells sorted from blood, obtained in a trial of the OX40 agonist ivuxolimab. The TCR sequence derives from an adult with an advanced solid tumor such as melanoma, head and neck, liver or kidney cancer. This chain uses TRBV30 with TRBJ2-1; 9 positions match TRBD2. DNA of the CDR3: TGTGCCTGGAGTGTCGGTAGCGGGAGTCCCGATAGCTCCTACAATGAGCAGTTCTTC. Its protein product is CAWSVGSGSPDSSYNEQFF.